This T cell receptor beta chain was recovered during a study of blood T cell repertoires in COVID-19. Study-level information: Both acute and convalescent COVID-19 samples were obtained from the United States, Italy and Spain. T cells, B-cell-depleted T cells, or PBMCs supplied cDNA or gDNA.

The V gene end was trimmed by 0 bases and the J gene end by 2 bases; junction bases not matched to a gene: 4. The CDR3 is 17 residues long. Germline V gene lookup returns CDR1 SGHAT and CDR2 FQNNGV. Authors' data handling: Reference gene primer amplification gave estimated nucleated cell counts. TCRdb keeps only in-frame clones here, not all; method: immunoSEQ multiplex PCR. V, J and clone size were drawn from that table, and D and trimming were deduced from the DNA. Here the sample spans about 46,000 clones, around 85% being singletons. The origin of this receptor is a human donor in a cohort sampled during active COVID-19. The donor label of this sample is uncertain. V is TRBV11-2 and J is TRBJ2-3; 11 positions match TRBD2. The specimen sequenced was peripheral blood. The CDR3, as DNA: TGTGCCAGCAGCTTAGAGGCTAGCGGGGGGCCCACAGATACGCAGTATTTT. It codes for CASSLEASGGPTDTQYF.